This T cell receptor (beta chain) was identified during a study of blood T cell repertoires in COVID-19. For the study at large: Some COVID-19 samples were acute and others convalescent; all came from the United States, Italy and Spain. T cells, B-cell-depleted T cells, or PBMCs supplied cDNA or gDNA.

Using immunoSEQ multiplex PCR, the repertoire was profiled, and TCRdb retains in-frame clones only, with some absent. The table shows around 30,000 clones, with roughly four fifths occurring only once. J gave up 0 bases and V 4 bases, and 1 base lay outside the gene matches. Looked up from germline, CDR1 is SGDLS and CDR2 is YYNGEE. There are 15 residues in the CDR3. The receptor's source is a woman aged 80 or older with acute or convalescent COVID-19. The V gene is TRBV9, the J gene TRBJ2-2, with TRBD1 matching over 9 bases. Sequenced sample: peripheral blood. For the CDR3, the DNA is TGTGCCAGCAGCAACAGGGGGCCGAACACCGGGGAGCTGTTTTTT. Encoded protein: CASSNRGPNTGELFF.